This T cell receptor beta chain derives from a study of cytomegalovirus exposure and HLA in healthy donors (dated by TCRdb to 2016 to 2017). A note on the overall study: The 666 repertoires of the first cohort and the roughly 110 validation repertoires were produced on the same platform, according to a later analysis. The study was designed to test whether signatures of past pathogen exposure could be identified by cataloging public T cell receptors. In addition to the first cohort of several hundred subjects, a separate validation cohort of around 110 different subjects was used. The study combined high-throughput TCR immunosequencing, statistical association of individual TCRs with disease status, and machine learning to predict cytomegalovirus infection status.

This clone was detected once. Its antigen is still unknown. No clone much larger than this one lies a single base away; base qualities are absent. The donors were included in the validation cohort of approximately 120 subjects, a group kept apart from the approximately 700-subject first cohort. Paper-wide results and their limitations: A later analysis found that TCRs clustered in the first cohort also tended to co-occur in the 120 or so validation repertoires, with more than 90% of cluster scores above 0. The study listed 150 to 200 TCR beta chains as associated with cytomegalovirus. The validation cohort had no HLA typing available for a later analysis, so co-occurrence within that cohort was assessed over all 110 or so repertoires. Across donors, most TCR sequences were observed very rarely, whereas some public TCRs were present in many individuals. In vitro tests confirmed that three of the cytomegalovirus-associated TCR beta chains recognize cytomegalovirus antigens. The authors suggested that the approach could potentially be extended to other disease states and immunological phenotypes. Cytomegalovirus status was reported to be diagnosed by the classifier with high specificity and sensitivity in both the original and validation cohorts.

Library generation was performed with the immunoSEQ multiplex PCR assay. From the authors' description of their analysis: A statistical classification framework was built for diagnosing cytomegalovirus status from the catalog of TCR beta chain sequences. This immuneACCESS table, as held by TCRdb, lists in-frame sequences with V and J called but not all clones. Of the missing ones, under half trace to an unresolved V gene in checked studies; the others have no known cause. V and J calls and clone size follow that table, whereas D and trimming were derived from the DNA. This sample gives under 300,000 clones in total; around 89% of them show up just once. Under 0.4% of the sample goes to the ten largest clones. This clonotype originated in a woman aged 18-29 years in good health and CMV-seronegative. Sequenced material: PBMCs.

The CDR3 amino acid sequence is: CSATTSGGREQFF. The DNA reads TGCAGCGCAACGACTAGCGGGGGGCGTGAGCAGTTCTTC. Recombination linked TRBV29-1 to TRBJ2-1, and 13 junctional nucleotides match TRBD2. Its CDR3 holds 13 amino acids, cysteine through phenylalanine. The kept DNA is CDR3 alone, 39 bases in frame from the first base. The germline V gene provides CDR1 SQVTM and CDR2 ANQGSEA. From V the trimming removes 7 bases and from J it removes 9 bases, while the gene matches leave 6 bases of the junction unaccounted for.